Listed below are T cell receptor beta chains from one sample, sequenced in a study of T cells in Graves' hyperthyroidism and ophthalmopathy. TCRdb re-called the multiplex PCR reads through MiXCR, storing one row per CDR3 protein. The sample records 200,000 to 250,000 distinct CDR3 sequences, roughly 15% being singletons. Sequencing was done on a sample of blood. The receptors here all came from a man aged 45-60 years with Graves' hyperthyroidism. CDR3s include the opening cysteine and the closing phenylalanine or tryptophan. A D gene is named only where the DNA matches it firmly. Clone size appears in some rows only: once, few, many, or a class for an expanded clone.

abundance | j_gene | d_gene | v_gene | CDR3nt | CDR3aa
NA | TRBJ1-5 | TRBD1 | TRBV19 | TGTGCCAGTAGTATGGGCAGGGGGGGCAATCAGCCCCAGCATTTT | CASSMGRGGNQPQHF
many | TRBJ2-1 | NA | TRBV6-1 | TGTGCCAGCAGCTGGGATCCGGGACTGGGAAACAATGAGCAGTTCTTC | CASSWDPGLGNNEQFF
NA | TRBJ2-1 | NA | TRBV3-1 | TGTGCCCGCAGCCGGGACGGAGACACCGACAATGAGCAGTTCTTC | CARSRDGDTDNEQFF
NA | TRBJ2-1 | TRBD2 | TRBV7-8 | TGTGCCAGCAGACCTCCGGGACTAGCGGGCGGCGTCTCCTACAATGAGCAGTTCTTC | CASRPPGLAGGVSYNEQFF
few | TRBJ2-3 | NA | TRBV4-2 | TGTGCCAGCAGCCAGGGAGCAGCTGGGACAGATACGCAGTATTTT | CASSQGAAGTDTQYF
few | TRBJ2-2 | NA | TRBV11-2 | TGTGCCAGCAGCTTAGGAGGGAGGGAGCTGTTTTTT | CASSLGGRELFF
many | TRBJ2-1 | NA | TRBV20-1 | TGCAGTGCTAGATACTTCGGGAGAGACTACAATGAGCAGTTCTTC | CSARYFGRDYNEQFF
many | TRBJ2-1 | TRBD2 | TRBV7-9 | TGTGCCAGCATCTCTAGGACTAGCAGCAATGAGCAGTTCTTC | CASISRTSSNEQFF
many | TRBJ2-3 | NA | TRBV27 | TGTGCCAGCAGTTTTTACAGAACTAGCACAGATACGCAGTATTTT | CASSFYRTSTDTQYF
NA | TRBJ2-5 | TRBD2 | TRBV5-1 | TGCGCCAGCAGACTGACTAGCGGGAGTTTTGAGACCCAGTACTTC | CASRLTSGSFETQYF
many | TRBJ2-7 | TRBD2 | TRBV7-2 | TGTGCCAGCAGCCAATCTAGCGGAGAGTACTACGAGCAGTACTTC | CASSQSSGEYYEQYF
few | TRBJ2-2 | TRBD2 | TRBV19 | TGTGCCAGTAGTGGTCCGGACGGGAGGAATCGGCTGTTTTTT | CASSGPDGRNRLFF
many | TRBJ2-3 | NA | TRBV11-1 | TGTGCCAGCAGCTCCACAGATACGCAGTATTTT | CASSSTDTQYF
NA | TRBJ2-1 | TRBD2 | TRBV28 | TGTGCCAGCAGTGTTCCAGGACTAGCGACGCCGCCGAATGAGCAGTTCTTC | CASSVPGLATPPNEQFF
many | TRBJ2-1 | TRBD2 | TRBV28 | TGTGCCAGCACCAATGGGAGGGGATGGGAGCAGTTCTTC | CASTNGRGWEQFF
NA | TRBJ1-6 | NA | TRBV5-1 | TGCGCCAGCAGCTTCGGGGGTCGGGAACCCCTCCACTTT | CASSFGGREPLHF
many | TRBJ2-3 | NA | TRBV7-7 | TGTGCTAGCAGCGCAGGGTTCGGCACAGATACGCAGTATTTT | CASSAGFGTDTQYF
NA | TRBJ1-5 | TRBD1 | TRBV7-6 | TGTGCCAGCAGCTCCGGACAGGGGGCTAAGAGCAATCAGCCCCAGCATTTT | CASSSGQGAKSNQPQHF
many | TRBJ1-1 | NA | TRBV30 | TGTGCCTGGAGTGTAGGAATAGAAGCTTTCTTT | CAWSVGIEAFF
many | TRBJ2-2 | NA | TRBV29-1 | TGCAGCGGGTACGACACCGGGGAGCTGTTTTTT | CSGYDTGELFF
many | TRBJ2-1 | NA | TRBV28 | TGTGCCAGCAGTCCAGTAGGCGCCGTCTACAATGAGCAGTTCTTC | CASSPVGAVYNEQFF
NA | TRBJ2-3 | NA | TRBV20-1 | TGCAGTGCTGTAGCGGCCACTCGCACAGATACGCAGTATTTT | CSAVAATRTDTQYF
many | TRBJ2-7 | TRBD2 | TRBV6-6 | TGTGCCAGCAGTTACTCGGCTAGCGGGAAGTACGAGCAGTACTTC | CASSYSASGKYEQYF
NA | TRBJ2-1 | TRBD2 | TRBV7-9 | TGTGCCAGCAGCTTAGAGGGACTAGCGGGAGACAATGAGCAGTTCTTC | CASSLEGLAGDNEQFF
NA | TRBJ2-1 | TRBD2 | TRBV27 | TGTGCCAGCAGTGCCGCGCGGGCGGGAGCCGACAATGAGCAGTTCTTC | CASSAARAGADNEQFF
many | TRBJ2-2 | NA | TRBV7-9 | TGTGCCAGCAGCCACCCCCTCCCAGCGTATCACACCGGGGAGCTGTTTTTT | CASSHPLPAYHTGELFF